The sequence of this T cell receptor (beta chain) was determined in a study of shared clonotypes between healthy human individuals. Those who donated, Caucasian adults without exception, all lived in Nashville, Tennessee. Here immunoSEQ multiplex PCR was the method, and the copy in TCRdb shows in-frame clones only, minus some. The sample includes about 2.4 million clones, more than 85% seen only once; the top ten take about 0.39%. Germline lookup yields CDR1 KGHSH and CDR2 LQKENI. The ends were cut back, 2 bases at V and 0 bases at J, with 8 bases in the middle. The CDR3 runs to 15 residues. This receptor was obtained from a young man in good health. Some clones in this sample may be carry-over from other donors' samples. Source material: naive CD4+ T cells from PBMCs. Noted subset: CD45RA+ positively selected. The J gene is TRBJ2-1, the V gene TRBV18; no reliable D call. The CDR3 region has the DNA TGTGCCAGCTCACCATATACCGGCTCCTACAATGAGCAGTTCTTC. It translates to CASSPYTGSYNEQFF.